Following are 11 T cell receptor beta chains from one sample sequenced in a study of control samples from healthy donors and cancer patients. Profiled with immunoSEQ multiplex PCR; TCRdb holds only in-frame clones, not every one. The data contain 90,000 to 100,000 clones, around 80% of them singletons. The material sequenced was blood. These receptors were collected from a woman aged 25 to 39 in good health.

The V and J genes are TRBV7-6 and TRBJ2-3; tentatively, D is TRBD1 or TRBD2 (5 bases each). The CDR3 length is 15 residues. Germline V CDR1 and CDR2: SGHVS, FNYEAQ. The germline V and J ends were trimmed by 1 base and 0 bases, with 8 bases remaining between them. The CDR3 nucleotides are TGTGCCAGCAGCTTAGGGGGACCTAGCACAGATACGCAGTATTTT. Its translation: CASSLGGPSTDTQYF.

This chain uses TRBV5-4 with TRBJ2-2, with D possibly being TRBD1 or TRBD2 (5 bases each). V gave up 0 bases and J gave up 7 bases, with 10 bases separating them. The CDR3 loop spans 14 amino acids. The V gene's germline CDR1 is SGHNT and CDR2 YYREEE (reference sequence). The CDR3 here is CASSLGGWNGELFF. CDR3 coding DNA: TGTGCCAGCAGCTTGGGGGGGTGGAACGGGGAGCTGTTTTTT.

This chain joins TRBV19 and TRBJ1-3, with D maybe TRBD1 (5 bases). Trimming took 4 bases from V and 8 from J, leaving 15 bases between them. This CDR3 has 14 residues. Germline-derived CDR1 and CDR2 are LNHDA and SQIVND (reference sequence). The chain's CDR3 is CASSTGLQGHTIYF. The DNA of the CDR3 is TGTGCCAGTAGTACCGGACTTCAGGGACACACCATATATTTT.

This sequence joins TRBV3-1 (or the pseudogene TRBV3-2) and TRBJ2-3, with 8 bases aligning to TRBD2. The J segment lost 4 bases and the V segment lost 2 bases, leaving 5 bases of the junction unmatched. Looked up from germline, CDR1 is LGHDT and CDR2 is YNNKEL (reference sequence). This CDR3 contains 15 residues. The CDR3: CASSQRSGGADTQYF. The CDR3 DNA reads as TGTGCCAGCAGCCAAAGGAGCGGGGGTGCAGATACGCAGTATTTT.

The chain recombines TRBV10-3 with TRBJ1-2; D remains unclear. Trimming pared 6 bases from V and 0 bases from J, leaving 8 bases between. The CDR3 has 13 residues. Germline CDR1 ENHRY, CDR2 SYGVKD. CDR3: CAISDTTNYGYTF. The DNA of the CDR3 is TGTGCCATCAGCGACACCACTAACTATGGCTACACCTTC.

V is TRBV29-1 and J is TRBJ2-5; 9 bases agree with TRBD1. This CDR3 comprises 15 residues. V gave up 1 base and J gave up 2 bases; unmatched junction bases: 5. CDR1 and CDR2 from the germline V gene are SQVTM and ANQGSEA. CDR3 nucleotide sequence: TGCAGCGTTGAAGGCCCCGGGACAGGGCAAGAGACCCAGTACTTC. Residues: CSVEGPGTGQETQYF.

The rearrangement links TRBV5-6 to TRBJ1-6, with 10 bases fitting TRBD1. Trimming took 2 bases from V and 8 from J; bases not matched to a gene: 7. The CDR3 has 16 amino acids. CDR1 and CDR2 from the germline V gene are SGHDT and YYEEEE. The CDR3 coding sequence is TGTGCCAGCAGCTTATCCTCCGGGACAGGGGATTCACCCCTCCACTTT. This gives the protein CASSLSSGTGDSPLHF.

This clone was counted a few times. This CDR3 reads CASSVDHTHNSPLHF. The CDR3 DNA reads TGCGCCAGCAGCGTGGACCACACTCATAATTCACCCCTCCACTTT. The chain joins TRBV5-1 to TRBJ1-6, with D unclear. The ends were cut back, 4 bases at V and 5 bases at J, with 13 bases in the middle. Germline loops: CDR1 SGHRS, CDR2 YFSETQ. The CDR3 loop spans 15 amino acids. The full variable domain, in which reference TRBV5-1 and TRBJ1-6 provide the parts outside the CDR3, is KAGVTQTPRYLIKTRGQQVTLSCSPISGHRSVSWYQQTPGQGLQFLFEYFSETQRNKGNFPGRFSGRQFSNSRSEMNVSTLELGDSALYLCASSVDHTHNSPLHFGNGTRLTVT.

The rearrangement uses TRBV9 and TRBJ2-1; D is undetermined. The CDR3 runs 13 residues. V lost 4 bases, J lost 0 bases, and 5 bases lay in between. Per the germline V gene, CDR1 is SGDLS and CDR2 is YYNGEE. The CDR3 DNA is TGTGCCAGCAGCCTTCGCTCCTACAATGAGCAGTTCTTC. Amino acid sequence: CASSLRSYNEQFF.

The chain combines TRBV3-1 (or the pseudogene TRBV3-2) with TRBJ2-7, with D tentatively TRBD1 (7 bases). The CDR3 length is 15 residues. Germline values: CDR1 LGHDT, CDR2 YNNKEL (reference sequence). Trimming took 4 bases from V and 3 from J, leaving 16 bases between them. CDR3 region: CASSRGAGGIYEQYF. In nucleotides, the CDR3 is TGTGCCAGCAGCCGCGGGGCAGGGGGAATCTACGAGCAGTACTTC.

The V call is TRBV9, the J call TRBJ2-5, with TRBD1 identical over 8 bases. Losses at the gene ends were 4 bases for V and 5 bases for J; bases not matched to a gene: 10. The CDR3 is 15 residues long. Germline CDR1 and CDR2: SGDLS and YYNGEE. The CDR3 reads CASSSQGARGETQYF. Here the CDR3 DNA reads TGTGCCAGCAGCTCCCAGGGGGCGCGAGGGGAGACCCAGTACTTC.